A selection of T cell receptor beta chains follows, all from one sample in a study of shared clonotypes between healthy human individuals. Libraries were prepared by immunoSEQ multiplex PCR; TCRdb keeps only in-frame clonotypes and omits some of them. Counted here are a few hundred thousand clones, about 80% occurring once; the ten biggest clones make up over 9.5%. Sequences were obtained from PBMCs. These receptors were collected from a woman aged 40 to 50 in good health. Some clones in this sample may be carry-over from other donors' samples. CDR3s include the opening cysteine and the closing phenylalanine or tryptophan. The order of the fields is J gene, D gene, clone size, V gene, CDR3 DNA, CDR3 protein. D genes are given only for firm matches. Clone size is not always given. Where it is, it says once, few, many or a class for expanded clones.

TRBJ1-4 TRBD1 . TRBV28 TGTGCCAGCACCACCAGGGACAGAACTAATGAAAAACTGTTTTTT CASTTRDRTNEKLFF
TRBJ1-4 . . TRBV7-9 TGTGCCAGCAGCCCGAGGGGCGGGGAAAAACTGTTTTTT CASSPRGGEKLFF
TRBJ2-5 TRBD2 . TRBV10-3 TGTGCCATCAGTTCGTCGGCGGGAGTGAAGCAAGAGACCCAGTACTTC CAISSSAGVKQETQYF
TRBJ2-3 TRBD2 . TRBV2 TGTGCCAGCGATAGGACTAGCGGGATGGATACGCAGTATTTT CASDRTSGMDTQYF
TRBJ2-1 . . TRBV30 TGTGCCTGGAGTGTACGGGAGTACAATGAGCAGTTCTTC CAWSVREYNEQFF
TRBJ1-1 . few TRBV28 TGTGCCAGCAGTACTGGGGGGGGGATGAACACTGAAGCTTTCTTT CASSTGGGMNTEAFF
TRBJ1-5 TRBD1 . TRBV19 TGTGCCAGTAGTACCTTCCCGACAGGGAGCAATCAGCCCCAGCATTTT CASSTFPTGSNQPQHF
TRBJ1-1 . . TRBV5-1 TGCGCCAGCAGCTTGGACCCGACAGTGAACACTGAAGCTTTCTTT CASSLDPTVNTEAFF
TRBJ1-4 . . TRBV28 TGTGCCAGCAAGGTGCAACTAAATGAAAAACTGTTTTTT CASKVQLNEKLFF
TRBJ2-2 . many TRBV30 TGTGCCTGGAGTCGGCTAGCGACCATAACCGGGGAGCTGTTTTTT CAWSRLATITGELFF
TRBJ2-3 . . TRBV13 TGTGCCAGCAGCCTTGAAGGATCCCAAGATACGCAGTATTTT CASSLEGSQDTQYF
TRBJ2-7 TRBD1 . TRBV7-9 TGTGCCAGCAGCTCGGACAGGGGGCGTGATTACGAGCAGTACTTC CASSSDRGRDYEQYF
TRBJ2-5 . . TRBV7-8 TGTGCCAGCAGGGGGTGGGTGCGCGGGCAAGAGACCCAGTACTTC CASRGWVRGQETQYF
TRBJ1-5 . . TRBV28 TGTGCCAGCAGTTTATTCGGCTTCAATCAGCCCCAGCATTTT CASSLFGFNQPQHF
TRBJ2-5 . once TRBV4-1 TGCGCCAGCAGCCAAGATATTGGTACGGAGACCCAGTACTTC CASSQDIGTETQYF
TRBJ2-5 . . TRBV7-9 TGTGCCAGCAGCTCAACAGCGTACCAAGAGACCCAGTACTTC CASSSTAYQETQYF
TRBJ1-5 TRBD1 . TRBV28 TGTGCCAGCAGTCTACGCAAGGGACAGTTCAATCAGCCCCAGCATTTT CASSLRKGQFNQPQHF
TRBJ2-3 TRBD2 . TRBV7-8 TGTGCCAGCAGCTTAGACCGGGGGGGAGCAGATACGCAGTATTTT CASSLDRGGADTQYF
TRBJ2-1 . . TRBV7-3 TGTGCCAGCAGCTTATACCCTCGTCAGGGGCAGCCGAAGGGCGGGAGCAATGAGCAGTTCTTC CASSLYPRQGQPKGGSNEQFF
TRBJ2-7 . once TRBV2 TGTGCCAGCAGTATCTACGAGCAGTACTTC CASSIYEQYF
TRBJ2-7 TRBD1 . TRBV2 TGTGCCAGCAGGAGGACAGGGGGAAACTCCTACGAGCAGTACTTC CASRRTGGNSYEQYF
TRBJ1-5 . . TRBV18 TGTGCCAGCTCACCATCCCCCCCGAGGGACCAGCCCCAGCATTTT CASSPSPPRDQPQHF
TRBJ2-7 . . TRBV18 TGTGCCAGCTCACCACCTATACAGGGTCATTCCTACGAGCAGTACTTC CASSPPIQGHSYEQYF
TRBJ2-1 . once TRBV6-5 TGTGCCAGCAGTTACGTCCGGGGGCGGGGGGAGCAGTTCTTC CASSYVRGRGEQFF
TRBJ2-7 . . TRBV6-5 TGTGCCAGCAGTTACAGCGCGGGACAGCAACACGAGCAGTACTTC CASSYSAGQQHEQYF
TRBJ2-1 TRBD2 . TRBV7-9 TGTGCCAGCAGCCCCCCCGAGCGGGAGGACGTCAATGAGCAGTTCTTC CASSPPEREDVNEQFF
TRBJ2-7 . . TRBV15 TGTGCCACCAGCAGAGTGGGTCCCTACAGTTCCCTCTACGAGCAGTACTTC CATSRVGPYSSLYEQYF
TRBJ2-7 . . TRBV27 TGTGCCAGCAGTTTAGTCGGCACCTACGAGCAGTACTTC CASSLVGTYEQYF